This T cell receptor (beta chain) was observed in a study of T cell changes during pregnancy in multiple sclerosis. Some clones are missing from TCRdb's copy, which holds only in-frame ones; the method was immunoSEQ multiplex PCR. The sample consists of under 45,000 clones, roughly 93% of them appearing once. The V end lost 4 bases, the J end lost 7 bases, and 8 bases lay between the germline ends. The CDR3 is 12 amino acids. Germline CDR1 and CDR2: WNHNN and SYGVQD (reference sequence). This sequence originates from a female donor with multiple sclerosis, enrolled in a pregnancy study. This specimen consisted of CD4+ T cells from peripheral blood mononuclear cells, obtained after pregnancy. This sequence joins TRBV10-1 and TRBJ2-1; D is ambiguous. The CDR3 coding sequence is TGCGCCAGCAGTGGGTCCTTTAATGAGCAGTTCTTC. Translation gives CASSGSFNEQFF.